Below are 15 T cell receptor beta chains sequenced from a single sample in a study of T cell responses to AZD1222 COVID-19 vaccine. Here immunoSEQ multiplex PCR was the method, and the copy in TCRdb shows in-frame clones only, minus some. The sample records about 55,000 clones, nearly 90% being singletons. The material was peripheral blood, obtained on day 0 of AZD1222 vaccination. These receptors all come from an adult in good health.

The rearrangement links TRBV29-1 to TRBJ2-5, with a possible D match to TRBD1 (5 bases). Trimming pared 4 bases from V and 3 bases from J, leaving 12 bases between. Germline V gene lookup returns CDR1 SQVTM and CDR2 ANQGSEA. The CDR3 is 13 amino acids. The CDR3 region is CSVVGQGKETQYF. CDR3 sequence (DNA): TGCAGCGTTGTAGGGCAGGGAAAAGAGACCCAGTACTTC.

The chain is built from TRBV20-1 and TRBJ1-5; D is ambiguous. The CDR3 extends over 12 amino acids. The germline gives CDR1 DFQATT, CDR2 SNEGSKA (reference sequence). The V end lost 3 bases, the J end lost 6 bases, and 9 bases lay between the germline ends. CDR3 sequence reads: CSASLDFQPQHF. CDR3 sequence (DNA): TGCAGTGCTAGTTTGGATTTTCAGCCCCAGCATTTT.

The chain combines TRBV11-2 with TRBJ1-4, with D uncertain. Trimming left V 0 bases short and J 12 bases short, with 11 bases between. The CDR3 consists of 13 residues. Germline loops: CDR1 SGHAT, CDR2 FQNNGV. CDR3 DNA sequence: TGTGCCAGCAGCTTAGAATGGGGTAGGGAACTGTTTTTT. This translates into CASSLEWGRELFF.

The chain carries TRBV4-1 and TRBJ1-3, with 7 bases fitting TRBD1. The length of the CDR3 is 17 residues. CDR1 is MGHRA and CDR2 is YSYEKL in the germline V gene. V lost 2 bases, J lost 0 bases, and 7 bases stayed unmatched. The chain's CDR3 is CASSQPLDRRSGNTIYF. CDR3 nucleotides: TGCGCCAGCAGCCAACCCCTGGACAGGCGCTCTGGAAACACCATATATTTT.

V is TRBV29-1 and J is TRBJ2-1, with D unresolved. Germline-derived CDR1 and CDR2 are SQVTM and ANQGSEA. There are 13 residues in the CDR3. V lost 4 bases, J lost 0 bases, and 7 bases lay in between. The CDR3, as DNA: TGCAGCGTTGTTGAGAGCTCCTACAATGAGCAGTTCTTC. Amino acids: CSVVESSYNEQFF.

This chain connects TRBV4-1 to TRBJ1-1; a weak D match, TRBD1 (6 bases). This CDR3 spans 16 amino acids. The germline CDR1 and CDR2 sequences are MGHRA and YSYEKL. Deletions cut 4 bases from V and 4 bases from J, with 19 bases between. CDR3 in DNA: TGCGCCAGCAGCCCGTCGGGGGTACGGGGGCCCACTGAAGCTTTCTTT. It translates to CASSPSGVRGPTEAFF.

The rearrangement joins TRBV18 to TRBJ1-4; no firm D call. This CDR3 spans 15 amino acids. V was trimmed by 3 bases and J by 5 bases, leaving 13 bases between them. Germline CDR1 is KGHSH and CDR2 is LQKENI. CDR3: CASSPAGSMNEKLFF. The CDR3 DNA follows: TGTGCCAGCTCACCGGCGGGGTCTATGAATGAAAAACTGTTTTTT.

The CDR3 reads CASSVGVQLEQYF. The CDR3 nucleotides are TGTGCCAGCTCCGTGGGGGTCCAACTTGAGCAGTACTTC. This chain uses TRBV6-5 with TRBJ2-7; either TRBD1 or TRBD2 may fit D (5 bases each). The V gene lost 8 bases and the J gene lost 7 bases, with 18 bases spanning the gap. The CDR3 is 13 residues long. Germline-derived CDR1 and CDR2 are MNHEY and SVGAGI.

CDR3 protein: CAISGGNSIYGYTF. CDR3 in DNA: TGTGCCATCAGTGGTGGGAACAGCATTTATGGCTACACCTTC. The chain combines TRBV10-3 with TRBJ1-2; D not certain. Germline V gives CDR1 ENHRY, CDR2 SYGVKD. V lost 4 bases to trimming and J lost 5 bases, with 14 bases between them. The CDR3 runs to 14 residues.

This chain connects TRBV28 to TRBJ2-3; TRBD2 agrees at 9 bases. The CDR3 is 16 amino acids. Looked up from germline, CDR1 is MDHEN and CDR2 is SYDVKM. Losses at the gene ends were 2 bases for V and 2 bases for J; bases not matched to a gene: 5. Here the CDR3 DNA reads TGTGCCAGCAGTTTAGCGGCTAGCGGGGACACAGATACGCAGTATTTT. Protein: CASSLAASGDTDTQYF.

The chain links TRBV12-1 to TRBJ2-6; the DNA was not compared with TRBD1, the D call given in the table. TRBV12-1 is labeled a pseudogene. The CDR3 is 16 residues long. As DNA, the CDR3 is TGTGCCAGCAGCCACCTAGGACAAAGTCGGGCCAACGTCCTGACTTTC. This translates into CASSHLGQSRANVLTF.

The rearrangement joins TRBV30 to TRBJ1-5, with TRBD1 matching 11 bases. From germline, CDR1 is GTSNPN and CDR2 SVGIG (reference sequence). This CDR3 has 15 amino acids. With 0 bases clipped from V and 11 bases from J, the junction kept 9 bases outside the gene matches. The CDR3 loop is CAWSVGTGGGLAQHF. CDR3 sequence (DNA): TGTGCCTGGAGTGTCGGGACAGGGGGTGGTTTGGCCCAGCATTTT.

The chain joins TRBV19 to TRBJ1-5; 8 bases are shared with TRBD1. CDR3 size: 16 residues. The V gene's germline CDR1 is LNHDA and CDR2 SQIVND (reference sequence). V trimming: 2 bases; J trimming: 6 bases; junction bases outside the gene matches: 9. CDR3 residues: CASSILLGQVTQPQHF. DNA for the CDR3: TGTGCCAGTAGTATACTTTTGGGACAGGTGACTCAGCCCCAGCATTTT.

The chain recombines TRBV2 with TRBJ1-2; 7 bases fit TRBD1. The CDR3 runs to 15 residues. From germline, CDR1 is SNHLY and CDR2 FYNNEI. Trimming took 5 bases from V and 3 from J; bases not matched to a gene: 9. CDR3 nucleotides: TGTGCCAGCAGTCCACAGGGGATCGGAGACTATGGCTACACCTTC. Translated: CASSPQGIGDYGYTF.

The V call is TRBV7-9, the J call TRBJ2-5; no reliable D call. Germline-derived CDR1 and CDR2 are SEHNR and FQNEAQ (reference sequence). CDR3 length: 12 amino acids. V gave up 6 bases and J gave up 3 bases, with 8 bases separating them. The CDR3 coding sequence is TGTGCCAGCAGGACCATTAAAGAGACCCAGTACTTC. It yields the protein CASRTIKETQYF.